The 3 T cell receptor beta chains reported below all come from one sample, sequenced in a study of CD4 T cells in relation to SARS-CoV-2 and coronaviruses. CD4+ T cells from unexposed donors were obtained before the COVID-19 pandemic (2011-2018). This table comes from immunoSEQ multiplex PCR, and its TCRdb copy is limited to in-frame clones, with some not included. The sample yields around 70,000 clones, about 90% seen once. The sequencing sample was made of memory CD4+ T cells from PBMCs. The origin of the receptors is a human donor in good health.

The CDR3 DNA sequence: TGTGCCTGGAGTTACGGCGGACCTAGCAATCAGCCCCAGCATTTT. It translates to CAWSYGGPSNQPQHF. V is TRBV30 and J is TRBJ1-5, with D unclear. CDR1 and CDR2 (germline): GTSNPN, SVGIG (reference sequence). Trimming left V 2 bases short and J 0 bases short, with 11 bases between. The CDR3 has 15 amino acids.

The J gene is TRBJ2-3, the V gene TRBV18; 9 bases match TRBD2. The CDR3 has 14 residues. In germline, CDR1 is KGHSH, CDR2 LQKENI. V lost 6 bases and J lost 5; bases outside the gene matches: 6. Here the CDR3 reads CASSPTSGQDTQYF. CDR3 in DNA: TGTGCCAGCTCTCCTACTAGCGGGCAAGATACGCAGTATTTT. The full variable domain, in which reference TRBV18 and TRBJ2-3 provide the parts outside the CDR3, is NAGVMQNPRHLVRRRGQEARLRCSPMKGHSHVYWYRQLPEEGLKFMVYLQKENIIDESGMPKERFSAEFPKEGPSILRIQQVVRGDSAAYFCASSPTSGQDTQYFGPGTRLTVL.

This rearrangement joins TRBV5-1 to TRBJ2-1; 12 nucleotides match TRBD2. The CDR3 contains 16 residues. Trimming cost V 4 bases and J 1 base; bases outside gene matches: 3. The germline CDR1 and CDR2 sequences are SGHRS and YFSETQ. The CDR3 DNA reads TGCGCCAGCAGCGCCGGACTAGCGGGGTCCTACAATGAGCAGTTCTTC. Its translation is CASSAGLAGSYNEQFF.